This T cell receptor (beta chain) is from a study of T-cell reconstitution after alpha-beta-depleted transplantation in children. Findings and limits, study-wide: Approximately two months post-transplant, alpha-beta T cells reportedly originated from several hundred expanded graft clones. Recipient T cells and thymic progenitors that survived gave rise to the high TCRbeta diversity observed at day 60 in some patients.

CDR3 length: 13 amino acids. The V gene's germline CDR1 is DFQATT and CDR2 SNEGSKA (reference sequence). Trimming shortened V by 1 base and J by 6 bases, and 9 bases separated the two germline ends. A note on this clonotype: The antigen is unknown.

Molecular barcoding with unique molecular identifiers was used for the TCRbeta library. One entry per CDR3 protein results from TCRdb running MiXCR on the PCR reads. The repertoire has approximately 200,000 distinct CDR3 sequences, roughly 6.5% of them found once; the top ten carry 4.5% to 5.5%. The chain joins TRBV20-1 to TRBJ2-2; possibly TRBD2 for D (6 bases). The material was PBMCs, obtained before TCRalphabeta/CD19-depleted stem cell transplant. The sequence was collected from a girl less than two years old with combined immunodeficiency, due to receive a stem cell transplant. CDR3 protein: CSARGLVSGELFF. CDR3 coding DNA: TGCAGTGCTAGAGGACTAGTGTCCGGGGAGCTGTTTTTT.